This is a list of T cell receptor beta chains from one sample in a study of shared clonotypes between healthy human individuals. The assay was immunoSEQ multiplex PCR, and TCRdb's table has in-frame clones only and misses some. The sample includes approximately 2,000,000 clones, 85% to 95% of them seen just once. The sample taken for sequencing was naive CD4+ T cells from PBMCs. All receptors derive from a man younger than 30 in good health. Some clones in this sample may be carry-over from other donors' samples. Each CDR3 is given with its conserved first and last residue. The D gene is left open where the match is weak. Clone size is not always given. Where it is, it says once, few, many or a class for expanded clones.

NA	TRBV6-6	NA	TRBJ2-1	TGTGCCAGCAGTTTAGCCTTTGGGACGGGGAATGAGCAGTTCTTC	CASSLAFGTGNEQFF
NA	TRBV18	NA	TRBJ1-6	TGTGCCAGCTCACTCACAGGCCTTGCCAATTCACCCCTCCACTTT	CASSLTGLANSPLHF
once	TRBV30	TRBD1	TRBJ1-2	TGTGCCTGGAGTGTTTTAGGCAGGGGGCGCAGAAGGGACTATGGCTACACCTTC	CAWSVLGRGRRRDYGYTF
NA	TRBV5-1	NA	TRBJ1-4	TGCGCCAGCAGCTTGGCACAGGAGATTAATGAAAAACTGTTTTTT	CASSLAQEINEKLFF
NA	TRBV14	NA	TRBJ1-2	TGTGCCAGCAGCCAAGTGGTCTCCGCGGGGAACTATGGCTACACCTTC	CASSQVVSAGNYGYTF
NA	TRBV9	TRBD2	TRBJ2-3	TGTGCCAGCAGTCGTACACCGAGCGGGAGTCCTGATACGCAGTATTTT	CASSRTPSGSPDTQYF
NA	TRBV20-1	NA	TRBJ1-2	TGCAACGCGCACAGGGCAAGAGGCTACACCTTC	CNAHRARGYTF
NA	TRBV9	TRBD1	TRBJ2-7	TGTGCCAGCAGCGGAGGGGGACAGGGATTTCACGAGCAGTACTTC	CASSGGGQGFHEQYF
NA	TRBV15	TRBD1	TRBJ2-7	TGTGCCACCAGCAGAACAATAATGACGGGACAGGGGGCCTACGAGCAGTACTTC	CATSRTIMTGQGAYEQYF
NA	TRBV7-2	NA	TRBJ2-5	TGTGCCAGCAGCTGGAGCGGCACCGGGGCAGAGACCCAGTACTTC	CASSWSGTGAETQYF
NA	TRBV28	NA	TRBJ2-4	TGTGCCAGCAGTCAAGGGGGGACCAAAAACATTCAGTACTTC	CASSQGGTKNIQYF
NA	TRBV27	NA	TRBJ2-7	TGTGCCAGCAGTTCCATCCGGAAGGCCTACGAGCAGTACTTC	CASSSIRKAYEQYF
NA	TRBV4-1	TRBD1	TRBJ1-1	TGCGCCAGCAGCCAACCTAACAGGGGAAGGGGAACTGAAGCTTTCTTT	CASSQPNRGRGTEAFF
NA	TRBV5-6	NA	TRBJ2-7	TGTGCCAGCAGCATGGGACTTGCCCACGAGCAGTACTTC	CASSMGLAHEQYF
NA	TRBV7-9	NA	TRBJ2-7	TGTGCCAGCAGCTTAGTTAGCGGCCCCCTCGAGCAGTACTTC	CASSLVSGPLEQYF
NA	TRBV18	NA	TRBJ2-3	TGTGCCAGCTCACCACCTGGGCGGGGATACACAGATACGCAGTATTTT	CASSPPGRGYTDTQYF
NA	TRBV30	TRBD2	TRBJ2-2	TGTGCCTGGAGTGAGGACGGGAGGGCCCCATCCGGGGAGCTGTTTTTT	CAWSEDGRAPSGELFF